These T cell receptor beta chains were read from a single sample in a study of CD8 T cells in Susac syndrome. From the immunoSEQ multiplex PCR reads, TCRdb called clonotypes with MiXCR, one entry per CDR3 protein. The profile shows 80,000 or so distinct CDR3 sequences, about 95% of them singletons. The sample was CD8+ T cells from PBMCs. All receptors come from a human donor with Susac syndrome. Each CDR3 is given with its conserved first and last residue. The D gene is left open where the match is weak. Only some rows state a clone size, as once, few, many or a class for expanded clones.

CDR3 DNA	CDR3 protein	clone size	D gene	J gene	V gene
TGTGCCACCAGTGACCTCCTGGGGGGCTACACCTTC	CATSDLLGGYTF	.	.	TRBJ1-2	TRBV24-1
TGCGCCAGCAGCCAAGGACGGGGAGTCACAGATACGCAGTATTTT	CASSQGRGVTDTQYF	.	.	TRBJ2-3	TRBV4-3
TGTGCCAGCAGCTCCTTGGGACTGCGGTACGAGCAGTACTTC	CASSSLGLRYEQYF	.	.	TRBJ2-7	TRBV7-9
TGTGCCAGCAGCCAAGAGGGGGTACCCTACGAGCAGTACTTC	CASSQEGVPYEQYF	.	.	TRBJ2-7	TRBV14
TGTGCCAGCAGTTCCCTAGCGGGGGTTCCCTACGAGCAGTACTTC	CASSSLAGVPYEQYF	.	TRBD2	TRBJ2-7	TRBV6-5
TGCAGCGTTGAAGAGGAAAGGGGAAGGACTGAAGCTTTCTTT	CSVEEERGRTEAFF	once	.	TRBJ1-1	TRBV29-1
TGTGCCAGCAGTTACTACGCTGAAGAGACCCAGTACTTC	CASSYYAEETQYF	.	.	TRBJ2-5	TRBV6-5
TGTGCCAGCAGCCGAGGGACAGCCCCTAATCAGCCCCAGCATTTT	CASSRGTAPNQPQHF	.	TRBD1	TRBJ1-5	TRBV6-5
TGTGCCAGCAGCTTGGTCGGGGTAACCTATGGCTACACCTTC	CASSLVGVTYGYTF	.	.	TRBJ1-2	TRBV5-6
TGTGCCAGCAGTGATGGGGGGGCAGCGGAGACCCAGTACTTC	CASSDGGAAETQYF	.	.	TRBJ2-5	TRBV2
TGTGCCAGCAGCCAAGATGATAGGGGATACTATGGCTACACCTTC	CASSQDDRGYYGYTF	.	.	TRBJ1-2	TRBV14
TGCGCCAGCAGCAACGTAGGGGGCCCGAACACTGAAGCTTTCTTT	CASSNVGGPNTEAFF	.	TRBD1	TRBJ1-1	TRBV5-1
TGCAGCGTTGAAGACAGGGGGCGCGTAGATACGCAGTATTTT	CSVEDRGRVDTQYF	once	TRBD1	TRBJ2-3	TRBV29-1
TGTGCCAGCAGCTTCGGGACCTACACCGGGGAGCTGTTTTTT	CASSFGTYTGELFF	.	.	TRBJ2-2	TRBV11-2
TGTGCCAGCAGCCCACCGAGCGGGAGTGAGGAGACCCAGTACTTC	CASSPPSGSEETQYF	.	TRBD2	TRBJ2-5	TRBV9
TGTGCCTGGACTCCGGGACAGGGTAGGAATGAGCAGTTCTTC	CAWTPGQGRNEQFF	.	TRBD1	TRBJ2-1	TRBV30
TGTGCCAGCAGCTTAGCTTATAATGAAGCTTTCTTT	CASSLAYNEAFF	.	.	TRBJ1-1	TRBV7-2
TGTGCCAGCAGTTCGGGGGCGGCCCAGTACTTC	CASSSGAAQYF	.	.	TRBJ2-5	TRBV27
TGTGCCAGCACCTCATCCGAATACACTGAAGCTTTCTTT	CASTSSEYTEAFF	.	.	TRBJ1-1	TRBV12-3/TRBV12-4
TGTGCCAGCAGCAATAGCGGGAGTACGGGAGAGACCCAGTACTTC	CASSNSGSTGETQYF	.	TRBD2	TRBJ2-5	TRBV7-3
TGTGCCAGCAGTGACTCTACTAGCGGGGGGGCTGAGCAGTTCTTC	CASSDSTSGGAEQFF	.	TRBD2	TRBJ2-1	TRBV6-4
TGCAGTGGTAAGACAGCGAACACTGAAGCTTTCTTT	CSGKTANTEAFF	.	.	TRBJ1-1	TRBV20-1
TGCAGTGCTACGGGACTAGCGAACGGTCAGGGCTCCTACAATGAGCAGTTCTTC	CSATGLANGQGSYNEQFF	.	TRBD2	TRBJ2-1	TRBV20-1
TGTGCCAGCAGCCATGGCGGGACTAGCGGGAGCTACGAGCAGTACTTC	CASSHGGTSGSYEQYF	.	TRBD2	TRBJ2-7	TRBV7-9
TGCAGTGCTAGAGTATCGGCTGAGCAGTTCTTC	CSARVSAEQFF	.	.	TRBJ2-1	TRBV20-1
TGTGCCAGCAGCCCCCGGTCCCATGGCTACACCTTC	CASSPRSHGYTF	.	.	TRBJ1-2	TRBV7-2
TGCAGTGCTCAGGTGGTAGGTGAGCAGTTCTTC	CSAQVVGEQFF	once	.	TRBJ2-1	TRBV20-1
TGTGCCATCAGTGATGATACTGGGACCTACGAGCAGTACTTC	CAISDDTGTYEQYF	few	.	TRBJ2-7	TRBV10-3
TGTGCCAGCAGCGGGGGGAACTATGGCTACACCTTC	CASSGGNYGYTF	once	.	TRBJ1-2	TRBV7-9